This entry lists 2 T cell receptor beta chains sequenced from one sample in a study of monozygotic twins with inflammatory bowel disease. Using the 5' RACE reads, TCRdb records one entry per CDR3 protein without DNA. The repertoire shows about 170,000 distinct CDR3 sequences; the top ten hold approximately 2.5%. Sequences were obtained from blood. The receptors were gathered from a human donor with ulcerative colitis or Crohn's disease, or a healthy co-twin of an affected twin (not recorded which).

The V call is TRBV5-1, the J call TRBJ2-7; TCRdb reports TRBD1, a call that lacks DNA to check it against. Germline CDR1 SGHRS, CDR2 YFSETQ. The CDR3 is made up of 14 amino acids. Here the CDR3 reads CASKAGASSYEQYF.

This sequence joins TRBV4-2 and TRBJ2-2; without DNA, the TCRdb call of TRBD1 cannot be checked. This CDR3 region has 15 residues. The germline V gene has CDR1 LGHNA and CDR2 YNFKEQ. CDR3 in amino acids: CASSPKPVSFGELFF.